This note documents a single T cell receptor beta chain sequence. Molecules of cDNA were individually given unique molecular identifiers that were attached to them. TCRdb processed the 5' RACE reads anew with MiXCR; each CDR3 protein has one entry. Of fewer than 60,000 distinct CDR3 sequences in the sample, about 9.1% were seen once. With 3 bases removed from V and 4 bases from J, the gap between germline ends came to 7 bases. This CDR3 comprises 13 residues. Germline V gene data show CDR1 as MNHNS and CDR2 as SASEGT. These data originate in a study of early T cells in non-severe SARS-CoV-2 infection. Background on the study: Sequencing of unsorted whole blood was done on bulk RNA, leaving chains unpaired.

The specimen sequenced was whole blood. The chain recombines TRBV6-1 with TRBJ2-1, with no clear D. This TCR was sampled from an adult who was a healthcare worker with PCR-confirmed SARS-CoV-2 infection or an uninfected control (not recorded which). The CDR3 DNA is TGTGCCAGCAGTGAGAAGGGATACAATGAGCAGTTCTTC. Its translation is CASSEKGYNEQFF.